This T cell receptor (beta chain) was obtained from a study of blood T cell repertoires in COVID-19. In the authors' methods: Amplification of reference gene primers was used by the study to estimate nucleated cell counts. Data came from immunoSEQ multiplex PCR; TCRdb stores just in-frame clones and leaves some out. Clonal size and the V and J genes are those of that table, whereas D and trimming came from the DNA. Seen here are 42,000 or so clones, around 80% observed once, and the top ten hold about a quarter. The specimen sequenced was peripheral blood. The clonotype was recovered from a man older than 75 with acute or convalescent COVID-19.

For the CDR3, the DNA is TGCAGCGTTGATGTGGCAGGTCAGGATGGAGGCTACACCTTC. Residues: CSVDVAGQDGGYTF. V is TRBV29-1 and J is TRBJ1-2; no reliable D call. The CDR3 runs to 14 residues. With 3 bases removed from V and 8 bases from J, the gap between germline ends came to 19 bases. CDR1 and CDR2 from the germline V gene are SQVTM and ANQGSEA.